A selection of T cell receptor beta chains follows, all from one sample in a study of shared clonotypes between healthy human individuals. Measured with immunoSEQ multiplex PCR; TCRdb has only the in-frame clones, and not every one. The sample has about 1,900,000 clones; about 94% are singletons. Sequencing was done on a sample of naive CD8+ T cells sorted from blood. The receptors shown here come from a man between 18 and 35 years old in good health. CDR3s include the opening cysteine and the closing phenylalanine or tryptophan. The order of the fields is D gene, clone size, V gene, J gene, CDR3 protein, CDR3 DNA. The D gene is left open where the match is weak. The size of a clone is reported for some rows only, either as once, few or many, or as a class for expanded clones.

TRBD2	-	TRBV9	TRBJ2-3	CASSVGTSGRDTQYF	TGTGCCAGCAGCGTAGGGACTAGCGGGAGGGATACGCAGTATTTT
TRBD1	-	TRBV5-6	TRBJ1-2	CASSLALQTGLSNYGYTF	TGTGCCAGCAGCTTGGCCCTCCAGACAGGGTTATCTAACTATGGCTACACCTTC
TRBD1	-	TRBV5-6	TRBJ2-7	CASSAGTAYEQYF	TGTGCCAGCAGCGCTGGGACAGCCTACGAGCAGTACTTC
-	-	TRBV9	TRBJ2-2	CASSVEGVGGELFF	TGTGCCAGCAGCGTCGAAGGGGTGGGCGGGGAGCTGTTTTTT
-	-	TRBV5-6	TRBJ1-1	CASSLLTGNTEAFF	TGTGCCAGCAGCCTCCTGACAGGGAACACTGAAGCTTTCTTT
-	-	TRBV4-1	TRBJ1-4	CASSQGAGEQVNEKLFF	TGCGCCAGCAGCCAAGGAGCAGGAGAACAAGTGAATGAAAAACTGTTTTTT
-	once	TRBV7-9	TRBJ2-7	CASSWDSEYEQYF	TGTGCCAGCAGCTGGGACTCCGAATACGAGCAGTACTTC
TRBD2	once	TRBV5-6	TRBJ2-1	CASSTPGLVPSSYNEQFF	TGTGCCAGCAGCACACCGGGACTAGTGCCGAGCTCCTACAATGAGCAGTTCTTC
-	-	TRBV5-6	TRBJ1-1	CASSLRQNTEAFF	TGTGCCAGCAGCTTGCGACAAAACACTGAAGCTTTCTTT
-	-	TRBV5-1	TRBJ1-2	CASSVDSYGYTF	TGCGCCAGCAGCGTGGACAGTTATGGCTACACCTTC
TRBD1	-	TRBV7-9	TRBJ1-2	CASSLGDSGEGYTF	TGTGCCAGCAGCTTGGGGGACAGTGGCGAGGGCTACACCTTC
TRBD1	-	TRBV5-1	TRBJ1-2	CASSQGADGYTF	TGCGCCAGCAGTCAGGGGGCCGATGGCTACACCTTC
-	few	TRBV7-6	TRBJ1-4	CASSPVSTNEKLFF	TGTGCCAGCAGCCCGGTATCAACTAATGAAAAACTGTTTTTT
-	-	TRBV4-1	TRBJ1-3	CASSQITENTIYF	TGCGCCAGCAGCCAAATTACGGAAAACACCATATATTTT
-	once	TRBV6-1	TRBJ1-2	CASSRIAPGYTF	TGTGCCAGCAGTCGGATCGCCCCTGGCTACACCTTC
-	-	TRBV19	TRBJ1-1	CASGLGVNTEAFF	TGTGCCAGTGGACTGGGGGTGAACACTGAAGCTTTCTTT
-	-	TRBV11-3	TRBJ1-5	CASSLRGGTNNQPQHF	TGTGCCAGCAGCTTAAGGGGGGGTACTAACAATCAGCCCCAGCATTTT
-	-	TRBV12-5	TRBJ1-5	CASGLWDSLCQPQHF	TGTGCTAGTGGTTTGTGGGACTCACTCTGTCAGCCCCAGCATTTT
TRBD2	-	TRBV7-9	TRBJ2-1	CASSPAIAGRDNEQFF	TGTGCCAGCAGCCCAGCGATAGCGGGTAGAGACAATGAGCAGTTCTTC
-	few	TRBV7-9	TRBJ1-5	CASSLAGASNQPQHF	TGTGCCAGCAGCTTAGCCGGGGCTAGCAATCAGCCCCAGCATTTT
TRBD2	-	TRBV11-2	TRBJ2-1	CASSSLAGPYNEQFF	TGTGCCAGCAGCTCTCTAGCGGGCCCGTACAATGAGCAGTTCTTC
-	-	TRBV27	TRBJ1-5	CASSLGGSNQPQHF	TGTGCCAGCAGTTTAGGTGGGAGCAATCAGCCCCAGCATTTT
TRBD1	-	TRBV7-9	TRBJ2-2	CASSVQGANTGELFF	TGTGCCAGCAGCGTCCAGGGGGCGAACACCGGGGAGCTGTTTTTT
-	-	TRBV7-9	TRBJ2-7	CASSLGGGQYF	TGTGCCAGCAGCTTAGGGGGCGGCCAGTACTTC
-	once	TRBV9	TRBJ2-7	CASSVEWGPNYEQYF	TGTGCCAGCAGCGTAGAATGGGGACCGAACTACGAGCAGTACTTC
TRBD2	-	TRBV27	TRBJ2-5	CASSLLGEGQETQYF	TGTGCCAGCAGTTTACTGGGGGAGGGACAAGAGACCCAGTACTTC
-	-	TRBV28	TRBJ1-5	CASLLAEGLYQPQHF	TGTGCCAGCCTTCTAGCAGAGGGCCTATATCAGCCCCAGCATTTT
-	-	TRBV7-8	TRBJ1-2	CASTLSGALYGYTF	TGTGCCAGCACGCTTTCGGGAGCCCTATATGGCTACACCTTC
TRBD1	-	TRBV28	TRBJ2-7	CASSLGTGVYEQYF	TGTGCCAGCAGCCTCGGGACAGGGGTTTACGAGCAGTACTTC
-	-	TRBV13	TRBJ2-3	CASSLNLVPDTQYF	TGTGCCAGCAGCTTAAATCTAGTTCCAGATACGCAGTATTTT
TRBD1	-	TRBV13	TRBJ1-4	CASRWQGTGDEKLFF	TGTGCCAGCAGGTGGCAAGGGACAGGAGATGAAAAACTGTTTTTT
TRBD1	-	TRBV27	TRBJ1-2	CASRDPGTGLSDYGYTF	TGTGCCAGCAGGGACCCGGGGACAGGCCTGAGCGACTATGGCTACACCTTC
TRBD1	-	TRBV30	TRBJ2-1	CAWTTGQGVYNEQFF	TGTGCCTGGACCACCGGACAGGGGGTCTACAATGAGCAGTTCTTC
-	once	TRBV28	TRBJ1-5	CASSSRQPNQPQHF	TGTGCCAGCAGTTCCCGACAGCCAAATCAGCCCCAGCATTTT
-	once	TRBV7-9	TRBJ2-7	CASSFAGYEQYF	TGTGCCAGCAGCTTTGCAGGTTACGAGCAGTACTTC
-	-	TRBV9	TRBJ1-2	CASSAGTEIYGYTF	TGTGCCAGCAGCGCGGGGACGGAGATCTATGGCTACACCTTC
TRBD2	-	TRBV6-5	TRBJ2-7	CASSRTSWNEQYF	TGTGCCAGCAGCCGGACTAGTTGGAACGAGCAGTACTTC
-	once	TRBV2	TRBJ1-2	CASGGHGGNTF	TGTGCCAGCGGGGGGCACGGGGGTAACACCTTC
-	-	TRBV29-1	TRBJ2-1	CSVEGGYDYNEQFF	TGCAGCGTTGAAGGGGGGTACGACTACAATGAGCAGTTCTTC
TRBD1	-	TRBV9	TRBJ2-7	CASSIGQGLDGYEQYF	TGTGCCAGCAGCATCGGACAGGGTCTCGATGGTTACGAGCAGTACTTC
-	-	TRBV7-2	TRBJ2-5	CASSLLRGQETQYF	TGTGCCAGCAGCTTACTGCGGGGACAAGAGACCCAGTACTTC
-	once	TRBV7-9	TRBJ2-1	CASSLEMGPSYNEQFF	TGTGCCAGCAGCTTAGAGATGGGGCCCTCCTACAATGAGCAGTTCTTC
-	once	TRBV4-3	TRBJ2-7	CASSLGQPGAEGSYEQYF	TGCGCCAGCAGCCTTGGACAGCCCGGAGCCGAGGGTTCCTACGAGCAGTACTTC
-	once	TRBV27	TRBJ2-7	CASTGTGALQEQYF	TGTGCCAGCACAGGGACCGGGGCCTTACAAGAGCAGTACTTC
TRBD1	-	TRBV7-2	TRBJ1-2	CASSPTGTAKVGSNYGYTF	TGTGCCAGCAGTCCCACCGGGACAGCCAAAGTAGGATCAAACTATGGCTACACCTTC
-	-	TRBV4-1	TRBJ2-7	CASSQAWGLSSYEQYF	TGCGCCAGCAGCCAAGCCTGGGGACTTAGCTCCTACGAGCAGTACTTC
-	-	TRBV30	TRBJ2-7	CAWSGAGGAYEQYF	TGTGCCTGGAGTGGCGCAGGTGGGGCCTACGAGCAGTACTTC
TRBD2	-	TRBV5-6	TRBJ2-3	CASSLELAGGADTQYF	TGTGCCAGCAGCTTGGAACTAGCGGGGGGAGCAGATACGCAGTATTTT
TRBD2	-	TRBV7-9	TRBJ2-2	CASSSSVLAGADTGELFF	TGTGCCAGCAGCTCTAGCGTACTAGCGGGAGCCGACACCGGGGAGCTGTTTTTT